These 5 T cell receptor beta chains share one sample of origin, sequenced in a study of T cell responses to AZD1222 COVID-19 vaccine. Method: immunoSEQ multiplex PCR; TCRdb's copy keeps in-frame clones and lacks some. Here the sample spans around 99,000 clones, 88% being singletons. The material was peripheral blood, obtained on day 0 of MenACWY control vaccination. These TCRs come from an adult in good health.

The rearrangement uses TRBV28 and TRBJ1-5; D ambiguous. The CDR3 covers 13 residues. The V and J ends lost 4 bases and 3 bases respectively, with 7 bases between them. CDR1 and CDR2 from the germline V gene are MDHEN and SYDVKM. This CDR3 is CASSYRFNQPQHF. The CDR3 DNA follows: TGTGCCAGCAGTTACAGATTCAATCAGCCCCAGCATTTT.

The chain is built from TRBV6-2 or TRBV6-3 and TRBJ1-2; 9 bases agree with TRBD1. Germline loops: CDR1 MNHEY, CDR2 SVGEGT. This CDR3 has 16 residues. After removal of 2 bases from V and 6 bases from J, the junction contained 10 bases not matched to a gene. Here the CDR3 reads CASSYPRGTGIDGYTF. CDR3 sequence (DNA): TGTGCCAGCAGTTACCCCCGGGGGACAGGGATCGATGGCTACACCTTC.

The J gene is TRBJ2-6, the V gene TRBV5-1; D gene uncertain. The germline gives CDR1 SGHRS, CDR2 YFSETQ. The CDR3 length is 14 residues. Deletions cut 4 bases from V and 3 bases from J, with 8 bases between. Here the CDR3 reads CASSVEIGANVLTF. The CDR3 DNA follows: TGCGCCAGCAGCGTAGAAATTGGGGCCAACGTCCTGACTTTC.

This chain joins TRBV4-3 and TRBJ1-1; the match to TRBD1 covers 9 bases. CDR1 LGHNA and CDR2 YSLEER come from the germline V gene. The CDR3 extends over 14 amino acids. The V segment lost 4 bases and the J segment 4 bases; nucleotides outside the gene matches: 4. The CDR3 nucleotides are TGCGCCAGCAGCCCCCAGGGACAGGGCACTGAAGCTTTCTTT. Protein product: CASSPQGQGTEAFF.

The rearrangement joins TRBV18 to TRBJ1-3; 7 bases are a match to TRBD1. Per the germline V gene, CDR1 is KGHSH and CDR2 is LQKENI. This CDR3 is 14 amino acids long. V lost 8 bases to trimming and J lost 4 bases; unmatched junction nucleotides: 8. CDR3 protein: CASDDGTVGNTIYF. Here the CDR3 DNA reads TGTGCCAGCGATGATGGGACAGTCGGAAACACCATATATTTT.